In this sample, the clone carrying this TCR beta chain turned up many times. As yet, its antigen is unknown. The sample originates from a study of spatial heterogeneity in lung cancer. The study, taken as a whole, reports: How many expanded intratumoral alpha and beta TCRs were present tracked the tumor mutation count, which was a count of nonsynonymous mutations.

Indicated time point: sample taken at primary tumor resection. Whole RNA came from tumor, nontumor lung or frozen PBMC and was sequenced without being sorted. A unique molecular identifier was attached to every TCR cDNA molecule. A single record per CDR3 protein comes from TCRdb applying MiXCR to the 5' RACE reads. The data contain tens of thousands of distinct CDR3 sequences, approximately 4.8% of them seen just once; the ten biggest clones take up 7.5% to 10%. Source: lung tumor tissue, taken at surgery. The clonotype comes from a male donor with early-stage non-small cell lung cancer.

CDR3: CSVVGGSTDTQYF. The CDR3 DNA follows: TGCAGCGTTGTAGGCGGATCCACAGATACGCAGTATTTT. This chain uses TRBV29-1 with TRBJ2-3; D is unresolved. CDR1 and CDR2 from the germline V gene are SQVTM and ANQGSEA. V shed 4 bases and J shed 2 bases, with 10 bases lying between them. The CDR3 consists of 13 residues.